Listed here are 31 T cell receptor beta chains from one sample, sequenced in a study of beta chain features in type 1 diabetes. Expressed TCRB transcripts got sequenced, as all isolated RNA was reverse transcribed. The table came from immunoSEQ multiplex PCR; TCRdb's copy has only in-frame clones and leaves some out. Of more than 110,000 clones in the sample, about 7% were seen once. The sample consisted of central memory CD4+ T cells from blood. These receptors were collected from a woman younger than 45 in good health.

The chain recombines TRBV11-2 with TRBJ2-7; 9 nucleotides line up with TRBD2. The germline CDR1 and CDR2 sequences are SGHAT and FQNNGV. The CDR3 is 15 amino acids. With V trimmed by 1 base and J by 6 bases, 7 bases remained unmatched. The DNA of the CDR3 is TGTGCCAGCAGCTTAGTTTTAGCGGGAGAACGCGAGCAGTACTTC. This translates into CASSLVLAGEREQYF.

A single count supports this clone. The CDR3 nucleotides are TGTGCCAGTAGCCTGGGGCGGAAAAATCAGCCCCAGCATTTT. This sequence encodes CASSLGRKNQPQHF. The rearrangement joins TRBV19 to TRBJ1-5; TRBD1 might be the D (5 bases). The CDR3 length is 14 residues. V lost 6 bases to trimming and J lost 4 bases, with 13 bases between them. Germline V gene data show CDR1 as LNHDA and CDR2 as SQIVND (reference sequence).

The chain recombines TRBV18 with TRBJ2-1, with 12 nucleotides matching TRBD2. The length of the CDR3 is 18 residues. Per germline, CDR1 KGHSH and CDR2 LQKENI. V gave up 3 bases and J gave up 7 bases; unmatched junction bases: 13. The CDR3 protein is CASSPRVGLAGGQNEQFF. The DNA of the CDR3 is TGTGCCAGCTCACCTCGTGTGGGCCTAGCGGGAGGGCAGAATGAGCAGTTCTTC. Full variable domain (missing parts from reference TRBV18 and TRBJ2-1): NAGVMQNPRHLVRRRGQEARLRCSPMKGHSHVYWYRQLPEEGLKFMVYLQKENIIDESGMPKERFSAEFPKEGPSILRIQQVVRGDSAAYFCASSPRVGLAGGQNEQFFGPGTRLTVL.

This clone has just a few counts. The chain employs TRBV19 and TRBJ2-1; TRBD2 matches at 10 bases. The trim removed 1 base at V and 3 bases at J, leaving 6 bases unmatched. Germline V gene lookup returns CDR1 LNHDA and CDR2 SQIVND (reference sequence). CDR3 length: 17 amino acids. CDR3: CASSIAGVAGGYNEQFF. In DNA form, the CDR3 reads TGTGCCAGTAGTATAGCGGGAGTAGCGGGAGGCTACAATGAGCAGTTCTTC.

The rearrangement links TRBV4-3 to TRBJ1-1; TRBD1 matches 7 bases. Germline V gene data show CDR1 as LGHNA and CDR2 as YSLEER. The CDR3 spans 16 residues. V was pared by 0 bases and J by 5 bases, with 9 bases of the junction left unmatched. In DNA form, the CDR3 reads TGCGCCAGCAGCCAAGACCCCTGGACAGGCGGGACTGAAGCTTTCTTT. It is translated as CASSQDPWTGGTEAFF.

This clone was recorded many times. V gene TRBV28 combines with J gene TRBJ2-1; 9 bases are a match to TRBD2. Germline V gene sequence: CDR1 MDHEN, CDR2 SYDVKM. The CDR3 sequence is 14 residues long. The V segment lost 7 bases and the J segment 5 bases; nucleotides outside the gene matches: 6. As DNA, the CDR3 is TGTGCCAGCATCGCGGGAGGGGGTAACAATGAGCAGTTCTTC. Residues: CASIAGGGNNEQFF.

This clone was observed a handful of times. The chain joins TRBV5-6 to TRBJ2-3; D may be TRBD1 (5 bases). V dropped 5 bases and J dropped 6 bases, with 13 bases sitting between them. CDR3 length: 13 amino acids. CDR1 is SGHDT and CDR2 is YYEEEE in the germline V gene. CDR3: CASSHWQGDTQYF. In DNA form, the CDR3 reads TGTGCCAGCAGTCATTGGCAGGGTGATACGCAGTATTTT.

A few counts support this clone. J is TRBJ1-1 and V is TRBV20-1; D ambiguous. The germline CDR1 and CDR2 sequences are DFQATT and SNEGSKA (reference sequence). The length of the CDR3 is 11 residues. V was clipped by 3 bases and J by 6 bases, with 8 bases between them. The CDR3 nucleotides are TGCAGTGCTAGTAGTCCCCCTGAAGCTTTCTTT. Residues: CSASSPPEAFF.

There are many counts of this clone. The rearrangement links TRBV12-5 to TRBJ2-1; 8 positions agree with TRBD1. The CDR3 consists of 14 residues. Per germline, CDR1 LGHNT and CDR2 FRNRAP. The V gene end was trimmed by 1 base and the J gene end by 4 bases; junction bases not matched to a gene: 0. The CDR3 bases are TGTGCTAGTGGTTTGGGGGACAGGTACAATGAGCAGTTCTTC. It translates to CASGLGDRYNEQFF.

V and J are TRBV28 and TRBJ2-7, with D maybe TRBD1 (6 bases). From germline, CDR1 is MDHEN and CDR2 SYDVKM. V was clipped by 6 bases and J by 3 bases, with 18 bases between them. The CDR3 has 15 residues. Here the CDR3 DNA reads TGTGCCAGCAGCTACACCGGGACATCCGTCTACGAGCAGTACTTC. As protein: CASSYTGTSVYEQYF.

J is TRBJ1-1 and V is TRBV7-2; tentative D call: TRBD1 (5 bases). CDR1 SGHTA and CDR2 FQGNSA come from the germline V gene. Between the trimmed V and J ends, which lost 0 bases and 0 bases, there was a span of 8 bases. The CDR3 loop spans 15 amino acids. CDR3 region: CASSLAVGVNTEAFF. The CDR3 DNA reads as TGTGCCAGCAGCTTAGCGGTAGGGGTGAACACTGAAGCTTTCTTT.

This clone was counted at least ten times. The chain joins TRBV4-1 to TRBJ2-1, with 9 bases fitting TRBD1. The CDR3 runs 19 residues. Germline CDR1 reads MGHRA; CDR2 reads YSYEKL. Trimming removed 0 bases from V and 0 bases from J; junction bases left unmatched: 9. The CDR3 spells CASSQDHRGLASSYNEQFF. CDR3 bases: TGCGCCAGCAGCCAAGATCACAGGGGGCTAGCGAGCTCCTACAATGAGCAGTTCTTC.

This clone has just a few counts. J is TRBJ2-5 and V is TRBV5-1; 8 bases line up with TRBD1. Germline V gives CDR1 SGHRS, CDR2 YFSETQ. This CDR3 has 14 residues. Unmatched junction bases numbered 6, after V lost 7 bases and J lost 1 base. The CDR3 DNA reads TGCGCCAGCCGACAGGGGTCCGTCCAAGAGACCCAGTACTTC. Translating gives CASRQGSVQETQYF. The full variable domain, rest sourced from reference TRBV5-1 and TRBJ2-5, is KAGVTQTPRYLIKTRGQQVTLSCSPISGHRSVSWYQQTPGQGLQFLFEYFSETQRNKGNFPGRFSGRQFSNSRSEMNVSTLELGDSALYLCASRQGSVQETQYFGPGTRLLVL.

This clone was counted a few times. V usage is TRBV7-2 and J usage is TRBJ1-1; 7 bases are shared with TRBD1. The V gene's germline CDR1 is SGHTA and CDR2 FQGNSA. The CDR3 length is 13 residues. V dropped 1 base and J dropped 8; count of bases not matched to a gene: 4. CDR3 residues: CASSLDRDREAFF. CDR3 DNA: TGTGCCAGCAGCTTAGACAGGGACAGAGAAGCTTTCTTT. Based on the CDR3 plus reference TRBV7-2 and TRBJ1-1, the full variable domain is GAGVSQSPSNKVTEKGKDVELRCDPISGHTALYWYRQSLGQGLEFLIYFQGNSAPDKSGLPSDRFSAERTGGSVSTLTIQRTQQEDSAVYLCASSLDRDREAFFGQGTRLTVV.

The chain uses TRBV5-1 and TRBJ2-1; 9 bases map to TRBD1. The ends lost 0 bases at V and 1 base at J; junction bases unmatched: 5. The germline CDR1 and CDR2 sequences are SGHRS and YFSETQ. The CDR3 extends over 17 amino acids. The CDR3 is CASSLEGGTGSYNEQFF. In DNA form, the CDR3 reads TGCGCCAGCAGCTTGGAAGGTGGGACAGGGTCCTACAATGAGCAGTTCTTC.

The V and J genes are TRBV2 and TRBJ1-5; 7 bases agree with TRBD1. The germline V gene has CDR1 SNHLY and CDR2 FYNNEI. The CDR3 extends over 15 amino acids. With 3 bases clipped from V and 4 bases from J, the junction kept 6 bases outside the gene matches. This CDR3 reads CASSDKGTENQPQHF. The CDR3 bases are TGTGCCAGCAGTGACAAGGGGACAGAGAATCAGCCCCAGCATTTT. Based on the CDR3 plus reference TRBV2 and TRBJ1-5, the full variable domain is EPEVTQTPSHQVTQMGQEVILRCVPISNHLYFYWYRQILGQKVEFLVSFYNNEISEKSEIFDDQFSVERPDGSNFTLKIRSTKLEDSAMYFCASSDKGTENQPQHFGDGTRLSIL.

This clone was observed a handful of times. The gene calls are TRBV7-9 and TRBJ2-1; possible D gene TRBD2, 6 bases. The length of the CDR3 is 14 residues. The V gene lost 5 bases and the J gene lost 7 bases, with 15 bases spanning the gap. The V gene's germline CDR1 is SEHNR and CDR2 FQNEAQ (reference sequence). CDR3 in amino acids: CASSEASVTNEQFF. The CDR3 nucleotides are TGTGCCAGCAGCGAGGCTAGCGTGACGAATGAGCAGTTCTTC.

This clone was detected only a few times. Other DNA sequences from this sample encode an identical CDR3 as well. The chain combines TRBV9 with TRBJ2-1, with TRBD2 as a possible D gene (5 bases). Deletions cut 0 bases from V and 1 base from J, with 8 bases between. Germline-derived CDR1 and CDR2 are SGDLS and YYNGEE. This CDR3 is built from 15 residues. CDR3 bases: TGTGCCAGCAGCGTAGACCGGGGTTCCTACAATGAGCAGTTCTTC. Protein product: CASSVDRGSYNEQFF.

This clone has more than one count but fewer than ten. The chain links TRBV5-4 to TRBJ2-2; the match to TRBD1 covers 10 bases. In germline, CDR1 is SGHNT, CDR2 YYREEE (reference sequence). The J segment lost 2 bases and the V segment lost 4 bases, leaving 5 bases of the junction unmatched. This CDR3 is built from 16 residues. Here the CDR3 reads CASSRETGGNTGELFF. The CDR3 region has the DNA TGTGCCAGCAGCCGCGAGACAGGGGGCAACACCGGGGAGCTGTTTTTT.

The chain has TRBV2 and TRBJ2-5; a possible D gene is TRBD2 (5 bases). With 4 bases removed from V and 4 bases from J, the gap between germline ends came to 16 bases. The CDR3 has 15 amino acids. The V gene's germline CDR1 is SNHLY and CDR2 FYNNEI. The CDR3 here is CASSAPLAGGETQYF. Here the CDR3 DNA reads TGTGCCAGCAGTGCCCCCCTAGCTGGAGGAGAGACCCAGTACTTC. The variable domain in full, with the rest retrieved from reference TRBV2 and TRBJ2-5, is EPEVTQTPSHQVTQMGQEVILRCVPISNHLYFYWYRQILGQKVEFLVSFYNNEISEKSEIFDDQFSVERPDGSNFTLKIRSTKLEDSAMYFCASSAPLAGGETQYFGPGTRLLVL.

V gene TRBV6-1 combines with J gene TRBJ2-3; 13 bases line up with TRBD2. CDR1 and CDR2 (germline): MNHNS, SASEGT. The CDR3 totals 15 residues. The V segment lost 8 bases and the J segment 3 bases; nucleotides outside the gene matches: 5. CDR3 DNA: TGTGCCAGCTCCAAGACTAGCGGGAGGACAGATACGCAGTATTTT. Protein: CASSKTSGRTDTQYF.

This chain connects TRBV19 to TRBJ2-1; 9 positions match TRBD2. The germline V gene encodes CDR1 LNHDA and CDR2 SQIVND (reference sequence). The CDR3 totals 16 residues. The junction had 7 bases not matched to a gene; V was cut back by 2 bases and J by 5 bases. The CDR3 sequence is CASSISGGTYNNEQFF. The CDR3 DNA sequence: TGTGCCAGTAGTATAAGCGGGGGGACCTATAACAATGAGCAGTTCTTC.

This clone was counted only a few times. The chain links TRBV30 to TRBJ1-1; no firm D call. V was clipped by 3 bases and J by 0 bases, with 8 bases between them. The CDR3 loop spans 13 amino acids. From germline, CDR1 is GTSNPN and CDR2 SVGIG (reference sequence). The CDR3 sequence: CAWREFMNTEAFF. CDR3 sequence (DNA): TGTGCCTGGAGAGAGTTCATGAACACTGAAGCTTTCTTT.

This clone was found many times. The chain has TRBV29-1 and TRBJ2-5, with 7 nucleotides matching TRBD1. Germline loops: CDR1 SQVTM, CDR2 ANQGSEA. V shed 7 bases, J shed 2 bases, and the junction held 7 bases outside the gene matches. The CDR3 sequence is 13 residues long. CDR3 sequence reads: CSAAGTAQETQYF. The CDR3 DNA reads TGCAGCGCAGCCGGGACAGCGCAAGAGACCCAGTACTTC.

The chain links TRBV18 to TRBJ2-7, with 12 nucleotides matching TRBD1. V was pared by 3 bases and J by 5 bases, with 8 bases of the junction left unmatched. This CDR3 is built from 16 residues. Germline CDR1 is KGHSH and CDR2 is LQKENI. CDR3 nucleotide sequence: TGTGCCAGCTCACCCGCTCCGGGACAGGGGGCAAACGAGCAGTACTTC. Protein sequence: CASSPAPGQGANEQYF. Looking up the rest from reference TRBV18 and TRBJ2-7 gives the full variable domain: NAGVMQNPRHLVRRRGQEARLRCSPMKGHSHVYWYRQLPEEGLKFMVYLQKENIIDESGMPKERFSAEFPKEGPSILRIQQVVRGDSAAYFCASSPAPGQGANEQYFGPGTRLTVT.

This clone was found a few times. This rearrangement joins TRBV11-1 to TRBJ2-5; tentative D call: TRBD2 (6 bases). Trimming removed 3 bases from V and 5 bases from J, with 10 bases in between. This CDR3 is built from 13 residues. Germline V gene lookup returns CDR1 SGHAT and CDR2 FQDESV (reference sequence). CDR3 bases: TGTGCCAGCAGCTTCCAGGAGGGCGAGACCCAGTACTTC. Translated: CASSFQEGETQYF.

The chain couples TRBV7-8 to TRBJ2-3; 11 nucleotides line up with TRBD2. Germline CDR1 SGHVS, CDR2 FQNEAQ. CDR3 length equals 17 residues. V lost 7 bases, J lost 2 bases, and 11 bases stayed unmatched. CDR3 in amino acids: CASTPQRTSGLTDTQYF. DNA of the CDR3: TGTGCCAGCACCCCTCAGAGGACTAGCGGGCTCACAGATACGCAGTATTTT.

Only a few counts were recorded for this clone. The CDR3 sequence: CASGRNYEQYF. The CDR3 nucleotides are TGTGCCAGCGGGAGGAACTACGAGCAGTACTTC. This chain links TRBV2 with TRBJ2-7; maybe TRBD2 (6 bases). V lost 8 bases and J lost 3, with 8 bases in between. The CDR3 contains 11 residues. CDR1 is SNHLY, CDR2 FYNNEI, per germline.

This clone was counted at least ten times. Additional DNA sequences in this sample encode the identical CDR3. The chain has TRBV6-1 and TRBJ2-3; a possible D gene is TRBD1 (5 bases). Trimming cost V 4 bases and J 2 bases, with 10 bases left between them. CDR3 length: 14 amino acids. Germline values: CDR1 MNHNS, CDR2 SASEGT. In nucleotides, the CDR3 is TGTGCCAGCAGTGGTGCAGGGCCCACAGATACGCAGTATTTT. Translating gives CASSGAGPTDTQYF.

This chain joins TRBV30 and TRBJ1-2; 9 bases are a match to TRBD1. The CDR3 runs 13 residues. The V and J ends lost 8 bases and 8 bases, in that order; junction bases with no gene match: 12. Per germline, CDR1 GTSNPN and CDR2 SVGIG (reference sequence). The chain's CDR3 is CAQESGTGNGYTF. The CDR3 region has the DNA TGTGCCCAAGAGTCCGGGACAGGGAACGGCTACACCTTC.

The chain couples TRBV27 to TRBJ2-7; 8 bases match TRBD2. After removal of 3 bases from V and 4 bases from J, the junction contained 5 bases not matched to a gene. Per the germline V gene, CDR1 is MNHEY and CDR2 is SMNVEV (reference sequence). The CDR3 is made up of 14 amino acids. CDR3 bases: TGTGCCAGCAGTTTCTTAAGCGGGAGTTACGAGCAGTACTTC. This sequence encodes CASSFLSGSYEQYF.